The rows below give T cell receptor beta chains drawn from one sample of a study of T cells in narcolepsy. Clones were read by immunoSEQ multiplex PCR, and TCRdb kept only the in-frame ones, dropping some. The table includes about 17,000 clones, roughly 72% detected once. Sequencing used CD45RA- memory CD8+ T cells from PBMCs. The receptors originated from a human donor with narcolepsy. CDR3s include the opening cysteine and the closing phenylalanine or tryptophan. Fields, in order: D gene, J gene, clone size, V gene, CDR3 DNA, CDR3 protein. The D gene is left open where the match is weak. Rows give clone size only sometimes, using once, few, many, or a class for an expanded clone.

>-|TRBJ1-1|-|TRBV29-1
TGCAGCGTTGAAAGCTACAGGGTGAGAGACACTGAAGCTTTCTTT
CSVESYRVRDTEAFF
>-|TRBJ2-1|-|TRBV6-1
TGTGCCAGCAGTGAAGCAACGGTGGCCCCCGGCGAGTTCTTC
CASSEATVAPGEFF
>-|TRBJ1-1|few|TRBV10-2
TGCGCCAGCAGTGAGTCTGACTTGTATGGGTACACTGAAGCTTTCTTT
CASSESDLYGYTEAFF
>-|TRBJ2-2|-|TRBV7-9
TGTGCCAGCAGCCAAGAGATGAACACCGGGGAGCTGTTTTTT
CASSQEMNTGELFF
>TRBD2|TRBJ2-1|-|TRBV4-1
TGCGCCAGCAGCCAGGGACTAGCGAGCTCCTACAATGAGCAGTTCTTC
CASSQGLASSYNEQFF
>TRBD2|TRBJ2-1|-|TRBV10-3
TGTGCCATCAGTGAGTCGGGTAGCGGGGGGGTAGATGAGCAGTTCTTC
CAISESGSGGVDEQFF
>TRBD1|TRBJ2-1|-|TRBV27
TGTGCCAGCAGTTTATCTGGACAGGGGGCCTACAATGAGCAGTTCTTC
CASSLSGQGAYNEQFF
>-|TRBJ2-3|-|TRBV2
TGTGCCAGCAGTGGAGGGCGGCCGGGCATCGATACGCAGTATTTT
CASSGGRPGIDTQYF
>-|TRBJ1-1|-|TRBV5-5
TGTGCCAGCAGCTTAGGCAGGGAAACCGAAGCTTTCTTT
CASSLGRETEAFF
>TRBD1|TRBJ2-7|-|TRBV9
TGTGCCAGCAGCGTAGATCCGGGACAGGGTATGCTTGAGCAGTACTTC
CASSVDPGQGMLEQYF